A selection of T cell receptor beta chains follows, all from one sample in a study of T cells after posttransplantation cyclophosphamide. Using immunoSEQ multiplex PCR, the repertoire was profiled, and TCRdb retains in-frame clones only, with some absent. The data contain about 43,000 clones, around 91% of them seen just once; the ten biggest clones take up about 2.5%. The sample consisted of PBMCs, taken around 63 days after allogeneic stem cell transplant with posttransplant cyclophosphamide. All receptors derive from a male patient in his sixties who received an allogeneic stem cell transplant from a related donor and was CMV-positive. The graft donor may have given rise to some T cells. Each CDR3 is given with its conserved first and last residue. D genes are given only for firm matches. Clone size appears in some rows only: once, few, many, or a class for an expanded clone.

size,V,J,D,DNA,CDR3
NA,TRBV5-4,TRBJ1-5,TRBD1,TGTGCCAGCAGCTCAGGGACAGGCTTCGGGCAGCCCCAGCATTTT,CASSSGTGFGQPQHF
NA,TRBV29-1,TRBJ1-2,NA,TGCAGCGTTTCCGAAGCTCAGGATTCCTATGGCTACACCTTC,CSVSEAQDSYGYTF
NA,TRBV27,TRBJ2-7,TRBD1,TGTGCCAACCACCTGACAGGGTCCCACGAGCAGTACTTC,CANHLTGSHEQYF
NA,TRBV2,TRBJ2-1,NA,TGTGCCAGCAGTGAAATTAGGCAGGGGCTTAACTCCAATGAGCAGTTCTTC,CASSEIRQGLNSNEQFF
NA,TRBV2,TRBJ2-3,TRBD1,TGTGCCAGCATTGAGCCTGGACAGGGGGCGAACACAGATACGCAGTATTTT,CASIEPGQGANTDTQYF
NA,TRBV7-6,TRBJ1-5,NA,TGTGCCAGCAGCTCCGGGAATGGCAATCAGCCCCAGCATTTT,CASSSGNGNQPQHF
NA,TRBV27,TRBJ1-2,NA,TGTGCCAGCAGTTTATCTTTTTCTAGTGCGGCAGGGGCGACTAAAAACTATGGCTACACCTTC,CASSLSFSSAAGATKNYGYTF
once,TRBV5-5,TRBJ1-4,NA,TGTGCCAGCAGTCGACATTTTACTGAAAAACTGTTTTTT,CASSRHFTEKLFF
NA,TRBV4-1,TRBJ1-2,TRBD1,TGCGCCAGCAGCCAAAATGGACAGGGGGGTCCGGGCTACACCTTC,CASSQNGQGGPGYTF
NA,TRBV11-2,TRBJ2-3,NA,TGTGCCAGCAGCTTACGTTCAGATACGCAGTATTTT,CASSLRSDTQYF
NA,TRBV10-3,TRBJ2-2,NA,TGTGCCATCAGTGAGTCGGGCTCCACGGTATTCGGAATAACCGGGGAGCTGTTTTTT,CAISESGSTVFGITGELFF
few,TRBV19,TRBJ2-2,NA,TGTGCCAGTAGTGAGGCAGTTTACACCGGGGAGCTGTTTTTT,CASSEAVYTGELFF
NA,TRBV10-2,TRBJ2-2,TRBD2,TGCGCCAGCAGTTTACTAGCGGTATCGAACACCGGGGAGCTGTTTTTT,CASSLLAVSNTGELFF
NA,TRBV5-1,TRBJ2-1,TRBD1,TGCGCCAGCAGCGAGACCGGGACAGCCTTTAATGAGCAGTTCTTC,CASSETGTAFNEQFF
NA,TRBV4-1,TRBJ1-2,TRBD1,TGCGCCAGCAGCCAAGATAACAGGGGCTATGGCTACACCTTC,CASSQDNRGYGYTF
NA,TRBV6-5,TRBJ2-1,TRBD2,TGTGCCAGCAGTTACATTTGGACTAGCGGGGACAATGAGCAGTTCTTC,CASSYIWTSGDNEQFF
NA,TRBV5-1,TRBJ1-6,NA,TGCGCCAGCAGCACGATGGGGCCCCCCGGGGGGAATCAGGGCTCCTATAATTCACCCCTCCACTTT,CASSTMGPPGGNQGSYNSPLHF
NA,TRBV27,TRBJ1-6,NA,TGTGCCAGCAGTTTTTACAGCTATAATTCACCCCTCCACTTT,CASSFYSYNSPLHF
NA,TRBV14,TRBJ1-2,NA,TGTGCCAGCAGCCAAGATCGGGTGGAAGGCTACACCTTC,CASSQDRVEGYTF
NA,TRBV6-1,TRBJ1-3,TRBD1,TGTGCCAGCAGTGGTCCGGGACAGGGTGATAGTAGGAACACCATATATTTT,CASSGPGQGDSRNTIYF
few,TRBV10-3,TRBJ2-1,TRBD2,TGTGCCATCAAGGCCGGCCTGGGGACTAGCGATCGGGGTGAGCAGTTCTTC,CAIKAGLGTSDRGEQFF
NA,TRBV27,TRBJ1-2,TRBD1,TGTGCCAGCAGTCTGGACAGGGATTATGGCTACACCTTC,CASSLDRDYGYTF
NA,TRBV7-9,TRBJ1-6,NA,TGTGCCAGCACGGTGGGGAGCTCCTATAATTCACCCCTCCACTTT,CASTVGSSYNSPLHF
NA,TRBV29-1,TRBJ1-2,NA,TGCAGCGGCACAAGCGGGAACTATGGCTACACCTTC,CSGTSGNYGYTF
NA,TRBV6-1,TRBJ1-3,TRBD1,TGTGCCAGTCTTATCGACAGGGATGCGAACACCATATATTTT,CASLIDRDANTIYF
NA,TRBV7-9,TRBJ1-2,NA,TGTGCCAGCAGCTCCAGGACAGACTATGGCTACACCTTC,CASSSRTDYGYTF
NA,TRBV19,TRBJ1-4,NA,TGTGCCACCCGGACTCGGACTAATGAAAAACTGTTTTTT,CATRTRTNEKLFF
NA,TRBV5-1,TRBJ2-5,NA,TGCGCCAGCAGACTGACTAGAGGAGAGACCCAGTACTTC,CASRLTRGETQYF
NA,TRBV6-1,TRBJ1-3,NA,TGTGCCAGCAGTGGGTCACAGTGGGGAAACACCATATATTTT,CASSGSQWGNTIYF
NA,TRBV11-2,TRBJ2-3,TRBD2,TGTGGACACGGCGTGGGGGGAGCGGGGGGCCTAGGGACGCAGTATTTT,CGHGVGGAGGLGTQYF
NA,TRBV6-4,TRBJ1-1,NA,TGTGCCAGTCTCCGAAGAGAGAACACTGAAGCTTTCTTT,CASLRRENTEAFF
NA,TRBV18,TRBJ1-2,NA,TGTGCCAGCTCACCACCCGGTCTAAGCCCCCTATATGGCTACACCTTC,CASSPPGLSPLYGYTF
NA,TRBV9,TRBJ2-3,TRBD1,TGTGCCAGCAGCCCCCAAGGGGGCGCAGCAGATACGCAGTATTTT,CASSPQGGAADTQYF
NA,TRBV5-8,TRBJ1-3,NA,TGTGCCTCTGGCAGGGCAGGAAACACCATATATTTT,CASGRAGNTIYF
NA,TRBV19,TRBJ1-2,TRBD1,TGTGCCAGTACCCGAGGCCGAGACAGGGACTATGGCTACACCTTC,CASTRGRDRDYGYTF
NA,TRBV5-5,TRBJ2-5,NA,TGTGCCAGCAGCTTGGACAGGGTAGAGACCCAGTACTTC,CASSLDRVETQYF
NA,TRBV2,TRBJ1-5,NA,TGTGCCAGCAGCAGCACAGGCTCGGAACGCTCCCAGCATTTT,CASSSTGSERSQHF
NA,TRBV5-1,TRBJ2-7,TRBD1,TGCGCCAGCAGCTTACAACAGGGGTTCGCCTACGAGCAGTACTTC,CASSLQQGFAYEQYF
NA,TRBV5-1,TRBJ2-2,NA,TGCGCCAGCATGGCAGGGAACCACAACGGGGAGCTGTTTTTT,CASMAGNHNGELFF
NA,TRBV19,TRBJ1-4,NA,TGTGCCACCGCTGACAGAGTCGGAAAACTGTTTTTT,CATADRVGKLFF
NA,TRBV29-1,TRBJ2-3,NA,TGCAGCGTTGAGGGGGCGGAAGATACGCAGTATTTT,CSVEGAEDTQYF
NA,TRBV19,TRBJ1-2,TRBD1,TGTGCCAGTAGGTTCGGGACAGGGGGCAAGTATGGCTACACCTTC,CASRFGTGGKYGYTF
few,TRBV6-1,TRBJ1-4,TRBD1,TGTGCCAGCGCAGGGGGACTTAATGAAAAACTGTTTTTT,CASAGGLNEKLFF
NA,TRBV27,TRBJ2-5,TRBD2,TGTGCCAGCGGCCTCAGCGGGGGGGTCAAGACCCAGTACTTC,CASGLSGGVKTQYF
NA,TRBV27,TRBJ2-3,NA,TGTGCCAGCACTTGGGCAGGCAAACCTGTTTCTAGCACAGATACGCAGTATTTT,CASTWAGKPVSSTDTQYF
NA,TRBV21-1,TRBJ1-3,NA,TGTGCCAGCAGCGGACGGACAGGGGAGAAAACTGGAAACACCATATATTTT,CASSGRTGEKTGNTIYF
NA,TRBV9,TRBJ1-3,NA,TGTGCCAGCAGCGTAGAGACAGAAAGCTCTGGAAACACCATATATTTT,CASSVETESSGNTIYF
NA,TRBV6-1,TRBJ2-1,TRBD2,TGTGCCAGCAGTGAACTGGGCGGGGGGTACAATGAGCAGTTCTTC,CASSELGGGYNEQFF
NA,TRBV19,TRBJ2-1,NA,TGTGCCAGTAGTAGGCGGGGCTCCTACAATGAGCAGTTCTTC,CASSRRGSYNEQFF
NA,TRBV5-8,TRBJ2-1,TRBD1,TGTGCCAGCAGAAAGACAGGGGGCAATGAGCAGTTCTTC,CASRKTGGNEQFF
NA,TRBV30,TRBJ2-3,TRBD2,TGTGCCTCGGAGGTCGGGGGGGGGAGCACAGATACGCAGTATTTT,CASEVGGGSTDTQYF
NA,TRBV5-1,TRBJ2-2,TRBD1,TGCGCCAGCAGCGGACAGGGTCCCCAAATGGGCGGGGAGCTGTTTTTT,CASSGQGPQMGGELFF
NA,TRBV12-5,TRBJ2-3,NA,TGTGCTAGTGAACCTTCGGGGGCAGATACGCAGTATTTT,CASEPSGADTQYF
NA,TRBV14,TRBJ1-1,NA,TGTGCCAGCAGCCAAGATCTAACAGGGATAGCTTTCTTT,CASSQDLTGIAFF